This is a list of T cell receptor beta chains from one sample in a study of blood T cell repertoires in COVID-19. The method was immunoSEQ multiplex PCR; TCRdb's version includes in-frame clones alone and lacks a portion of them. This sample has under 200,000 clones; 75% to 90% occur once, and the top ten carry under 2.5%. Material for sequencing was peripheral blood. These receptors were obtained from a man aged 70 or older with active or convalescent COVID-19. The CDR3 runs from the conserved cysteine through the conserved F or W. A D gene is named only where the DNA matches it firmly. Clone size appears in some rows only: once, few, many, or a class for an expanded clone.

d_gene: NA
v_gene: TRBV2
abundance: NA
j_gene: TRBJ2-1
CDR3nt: TGTGCCAGCAAGGTTACGCTTCCAACAGAAGAGCAGTTCTTC
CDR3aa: CASKVTLPTEEQFF

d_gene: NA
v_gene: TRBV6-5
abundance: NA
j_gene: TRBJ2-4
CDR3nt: TGTGCCAGCTCAGGGGTGGTCGGGGACATTCAGTACTTC
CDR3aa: CASSGVVGDIQYF

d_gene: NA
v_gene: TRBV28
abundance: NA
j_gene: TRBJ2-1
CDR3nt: TGTGCCAGCAATTCCCTAGCGTACTCAGGTGAGCAGTTCTTC
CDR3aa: CASNSLAYSGEQFF

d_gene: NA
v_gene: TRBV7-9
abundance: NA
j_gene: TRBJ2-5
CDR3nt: TGTGCCAGCAGCTTAGCGGCGAGAAGGGGCGCGGAGACCCAGTACTTC
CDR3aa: CASSLAARRGAETQYF

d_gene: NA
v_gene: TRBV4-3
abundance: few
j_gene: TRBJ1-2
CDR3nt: TGCGCCAGCAGCCAGGACCCGGGAGGCTACACCTTC
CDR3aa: CASSQDPGGYTF

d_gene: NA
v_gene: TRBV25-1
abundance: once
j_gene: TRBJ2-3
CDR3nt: TGTGCCAGCAGTGAAACCCCCTCTGGACTTCTCACAGATACGCAGTATTTT
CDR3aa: CASSETPSGLLTDTQYF

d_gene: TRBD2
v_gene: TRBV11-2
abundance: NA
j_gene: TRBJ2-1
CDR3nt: TGTGCCAGCAGCTTACAGGCCAGAGAGCGGGAGGTTGGCGGGAATGAGCAGTTCTTC
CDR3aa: CASSLQAREREVGGNEQFF

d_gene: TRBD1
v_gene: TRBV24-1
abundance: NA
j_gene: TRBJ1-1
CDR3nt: TGTGCCACCAGTGAACAGGGGAAAGGAGCTTTCTTT
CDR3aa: CATSEQGKGAFF

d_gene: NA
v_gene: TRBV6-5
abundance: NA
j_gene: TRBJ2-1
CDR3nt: TGTGCCAGCAGTTATTCCCGGGACAATGAGCAGTTCTTC
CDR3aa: CASSYSRDNEQFF

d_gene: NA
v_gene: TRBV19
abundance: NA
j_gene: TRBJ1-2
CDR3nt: TGTGCCAGTAGTACCTTGACAGGTTACTACACCTTC
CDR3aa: CASSTLTGYYTF

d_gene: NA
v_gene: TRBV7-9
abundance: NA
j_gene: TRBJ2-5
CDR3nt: TGTGCCAGCAGCTTAGCCCCCGGGGAGACCCAGTACTTC
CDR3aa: CASSLAPGETQYF

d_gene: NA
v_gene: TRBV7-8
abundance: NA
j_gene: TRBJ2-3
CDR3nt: TGTGCCAGCAGCGCCTACACAGATACGCAGTATTTT
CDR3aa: CASSAYTDTQYF

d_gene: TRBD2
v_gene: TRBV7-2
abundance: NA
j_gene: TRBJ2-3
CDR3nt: TGTGCCAGCAGCTTAGGCGGGACTAACACAGATACGCAGTATTTT
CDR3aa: CASSLGGTNTDTQYF

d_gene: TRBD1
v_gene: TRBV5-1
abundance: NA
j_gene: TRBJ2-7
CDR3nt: TGCGCCAGCAGCTCCTCTTACAGGGGCGCTACCTACGAGCAGTACTTC
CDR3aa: CASSSSYRGATYEQYF

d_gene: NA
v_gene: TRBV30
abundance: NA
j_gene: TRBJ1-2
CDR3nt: TGTGCCTGGAATACAGGGTCTGGTGGCTACACCTTC
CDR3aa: CAWNTGSGGYTF

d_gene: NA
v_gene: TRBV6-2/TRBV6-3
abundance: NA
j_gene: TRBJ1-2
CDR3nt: TGTGCCAGCAGTTCAGACGACATAGCTAACTATGGCTACACCTTC
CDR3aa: CASSSDDIANYGYTF

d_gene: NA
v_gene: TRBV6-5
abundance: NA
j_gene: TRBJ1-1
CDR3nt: TGTGCCAGCAGTTACAGCCGAGGCGGGGCCACTGAAGCTTTCTTT
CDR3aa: CASSYSRGGATEAFF

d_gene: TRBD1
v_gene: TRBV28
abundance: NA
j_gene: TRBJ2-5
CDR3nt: TGTGCCAGCAGTACCCCGGACAGGATAATCCAAGAGACCCAGTACTTC
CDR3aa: CASSTPDRIIQETQYF

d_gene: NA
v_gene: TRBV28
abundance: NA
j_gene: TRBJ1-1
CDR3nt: TGTGCCAGCAGCCAGACAGGAACTGAAGCTTTCTTT
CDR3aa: CASSQTGTEAFF

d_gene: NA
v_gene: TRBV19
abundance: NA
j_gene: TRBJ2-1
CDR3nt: TGTGCCAGTAGTAATGCTCAGACGGGGAGCTCCTACAATGAGCAGTTCTTC
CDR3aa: CASSNAQTGSSYNEQFF

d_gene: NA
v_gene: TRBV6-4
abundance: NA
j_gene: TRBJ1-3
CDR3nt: TGTGCCAGCAGTGAGGACAGAGGAAACACCATATATTTT
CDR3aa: CASSEDRGNTIYF

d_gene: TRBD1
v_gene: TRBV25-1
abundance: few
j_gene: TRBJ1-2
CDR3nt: TGTGCCAGCAGTGAAGGGTTGCAGGGGGTCTCTGGCTACACCTTC
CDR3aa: CASSEGLQGVSGYTF

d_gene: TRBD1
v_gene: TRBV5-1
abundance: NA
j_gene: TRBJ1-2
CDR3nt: TGCGCCAGCAGCTTGACAGGGGGCGAGGTCTATGGCTACACCTTC
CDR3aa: CASSLTGGEVYGYTF

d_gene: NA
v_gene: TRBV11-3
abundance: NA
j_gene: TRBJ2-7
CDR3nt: TGTGCCAGCAGCCAGGGACAAATCTACGAGCAGTACTTC
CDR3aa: CASSQGQIYEQYF

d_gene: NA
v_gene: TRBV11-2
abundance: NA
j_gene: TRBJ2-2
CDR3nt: TGTGCCAGCAGCTTAGTAGGGACAACGAACACCGGGGAGCTGTTTTTT
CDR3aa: CASSLVGTTNTGELFF

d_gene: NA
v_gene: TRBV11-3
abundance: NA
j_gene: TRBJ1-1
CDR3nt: TGTGCCATCCCGACAGGGAACACTGAAGCTTTCTTT
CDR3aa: CAIPTGNTEAFF

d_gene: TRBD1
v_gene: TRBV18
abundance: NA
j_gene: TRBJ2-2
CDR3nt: TGTGCCAGCTCACCACCTATTGGGACAGTGAACACCGGGGAGCTGTTTTTT
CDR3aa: CASSPPIGTVNTGELFF

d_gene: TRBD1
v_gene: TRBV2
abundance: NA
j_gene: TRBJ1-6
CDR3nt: TGTGCCAGCAGTGCCGACAGGGGCGTTAATTCACCCCTCCACTTT
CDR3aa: CASSADRGVNSPLHF

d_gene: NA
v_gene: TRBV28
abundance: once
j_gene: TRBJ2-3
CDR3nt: TGTGCCAGCAGTTTAGTCCGTCCGGGTAGCTTCTCAGATACGCAGTATTTT
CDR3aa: CASSLVRPGSFSDTQYF

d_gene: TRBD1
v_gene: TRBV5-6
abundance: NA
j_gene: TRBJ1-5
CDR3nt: TGTGCCAGCAGCGTAGGGACAGGGGGTAGCAATCAGCCCCAGCATTTT
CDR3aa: CASSVGTGGSNQPQHF

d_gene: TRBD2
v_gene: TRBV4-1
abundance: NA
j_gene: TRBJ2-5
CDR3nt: TGCGCCAGCAGCCAAAGGGGAGGGCTAGCGGGTTTACAAGAGACCCAGTACTTC
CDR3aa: CASSQRGGLAGLQETQYF

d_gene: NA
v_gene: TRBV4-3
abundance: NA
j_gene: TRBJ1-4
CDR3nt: TGCGCCAGCAGATCAGGGCGTCGGGAAAAACTGTTTTTT
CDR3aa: CASRSGRREKLFF

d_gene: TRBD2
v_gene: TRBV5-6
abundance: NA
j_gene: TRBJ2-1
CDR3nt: TGTGCCAGCAGCTTGGGGTTTACAGCGGGGGGGCAGGATCTTAGTGAGCAGTTCTTC
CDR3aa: CASSLGFTAGGQDLSEQFF

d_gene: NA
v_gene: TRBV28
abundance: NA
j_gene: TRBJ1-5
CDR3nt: TGTGCCAGCACCGTGGGGGGTCAGCCCCAGCATTTT
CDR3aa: CASTVGGQPQHF

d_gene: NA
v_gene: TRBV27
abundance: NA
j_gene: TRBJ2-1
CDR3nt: TGTGCCAGCAGCCCAGACAGTTACAATGAGCAGTTCTTC
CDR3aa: CASSPDSYNEQFF

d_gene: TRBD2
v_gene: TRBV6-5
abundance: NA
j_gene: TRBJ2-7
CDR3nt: TGTGCCAGCGGGAGGGACTACGAGCAGTACTTC
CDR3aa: CASGRDYEQYF

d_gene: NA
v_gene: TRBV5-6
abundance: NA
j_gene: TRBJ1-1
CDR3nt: TGTGCCAGCAGCTTTGCGGGGGGCTATGTGAACACTGAAGCTTTCTTT
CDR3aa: CASSFAGGYVNTEAFF

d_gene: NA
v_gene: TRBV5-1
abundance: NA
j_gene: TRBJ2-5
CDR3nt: TGCGCCAGCAGCTTGTTTACAGGAGCCCAAGAGACCCAGTACTTC
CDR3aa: CASSLFTGAQETQYF

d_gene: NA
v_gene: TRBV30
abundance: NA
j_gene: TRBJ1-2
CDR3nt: TGTGCCTGGAGTAGGAGTTCATATGGCTACACCTTC
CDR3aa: CAWSRSSYGYTF

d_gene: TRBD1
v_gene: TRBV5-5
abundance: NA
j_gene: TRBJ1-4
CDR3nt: TGTGCCAGCAGCGAACACCTGGGGACAGGCTTAAATGAAAAACTGTTTTTT
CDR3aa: CASSEHLGTGLNEKLFF

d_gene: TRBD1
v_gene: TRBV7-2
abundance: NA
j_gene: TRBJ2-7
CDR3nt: TGTGCCAGCAGCTTAGAGGGACAGGGAGTCTCCGAGCAGTACTTC
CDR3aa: CASSLEGQGVSEQYF

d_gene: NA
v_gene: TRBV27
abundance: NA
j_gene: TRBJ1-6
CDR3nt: TGTGCCAGCAGGGAGAAACGCTCCTATAATTCACCCCTCCACTTT
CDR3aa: CASREKRSYNSPLHF

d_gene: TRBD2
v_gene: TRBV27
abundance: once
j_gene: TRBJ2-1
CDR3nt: TGTGCCAGCAGTCCCATTGGCGGGAGCTATGAGCAGTTCTTC
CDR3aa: CASSPIGGSYEQFF

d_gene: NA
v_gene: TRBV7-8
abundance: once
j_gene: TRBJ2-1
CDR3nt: TGTGCCAGCAGCTTAAATAGTCTGTGGTACAATGAGCAGTTCTTC
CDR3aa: CASSLNSLWYNEQFF

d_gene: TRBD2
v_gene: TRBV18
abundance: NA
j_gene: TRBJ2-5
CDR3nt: TGTGCCAGCTCACCACTAGCGGGGGAAGCGGAGACCCAGTACTTC
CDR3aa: CASSPLAGEAETQYF

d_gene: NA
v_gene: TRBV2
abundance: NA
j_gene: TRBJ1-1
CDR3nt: TGTGCCAGCAGTGAAATTCGGGGTGGCACTGAAGCTTTCTTT
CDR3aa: CASSEIRGGTEAFF

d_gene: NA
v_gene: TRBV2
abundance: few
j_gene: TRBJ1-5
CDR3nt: TGTGCCAGCAGTGACCAGGGACACGTTAGCAATCAGCCCCAGCATTTT
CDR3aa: CASSDQGHVSNQPQHF